The entry below describes one T cell receptor beta chain. Its matching antigen is unknown. The CDR3 runs to 15 residues. With 1 base removed from V and 5 bases from J, the gap between germline ends came to 12 bases. Germline CDR1 is MGHDK and CDR2 is SYGVNS. Measured with immunoSEQ multiplex PCR; TCRdb has only the in-frame clones, and not every one. The sample shows a few hundred thousand clones, about 90% of them seen only once. The data are from a study of cytomegalovirus exposure and HLA in healthy donors. At the level of the study: The 110 or so validation repertoires used a platform that matched the one used for the approximately 700 first-cohort repertoires, as a later analysis reported.

Study-level results: Reports showed the classifier diagnosing cytomegalovirus status with high specificity and sensitivity. Investigators reported about 160 TCR beta chains as tied to cytomegalovirus.

The chain is built from TRBV25-1 and TRBJ1-5, with D perhaps matching TRBD1 (6 bases). Specimen: PBMCs. The sequence was collected from a woman aged 18-29 years in good health and CMV-seronegative. The CDR3 nucleotides read TGTGCCAGCAGTGAATCCGGGACACCGGATCAGCCCCAGCATTTT. It encodes CASSESGTPDQPQHF.